The 29 T cell receptor beta chains below were found in one sample sequenced in a study of blood T cell repertoires in COVID-19 (TCRdb year 2020). Libraries were constructed by the immunoSEQ multiplex PCR assay. TCRdb's version of the immuneACCESS table is confined to in-frame rearrangements and falls short of the full clone set. An unresolved V gene accounts for under half of the shortfall where checked; the remainder is of unknown origin. The sample data list over 250,000 clones, and 70% to 90% of these were observed just once. Roughly 2% of the sample lies in the top ten. Specimen: PBMCs or T cells enriched from blood (not recorded which). Every receptor here comes from a woman aged 55 to 70 in a cohort exposed to, infected with or recovered from COVID-19 (not recorded which).

The V call is TRBV5-1, the J call TRBJ2-3; 11 bases are shared with TRBD1. Trimming at V came to 3 bases and at J to 3 bases, leaving 9 bases not matched to a gene. This CDR3 has 17 residues. Germline V gene lookup returns CDR1 SGHRS and CDR2 YFSETQ. CDR3 loop: CASSYISGTGGTDTQYF. CDR3 in DNA: TGCGCCAGCAGCTATATCTCCGGGACAGGGGGAACAGATACGCAGTATTTT.

The chain has TRBV14 and TRBJ1-4; D remains unclear. Germline V gene data show CDR1 as SGHDN and CDR2 as FVKESK. The CDR3 runs 16 residues. Trimming pared 0 bases from V and 3 bases from J, leaving 11 bases between. The CDR3 DNA reads as TGTGCCAGCAGCCAAGATGGGTTAGGAGCTAATGAAAAACTGTTTTTT. Its translation is CASSQDGLGANEKLFF.

V is TRBV5-1 and J is TRBJ2-3, with D possibly TRBD2 on 6 matching bases. The germline V gene encodes CDR1 SGHRS and CDR2 YFSETQ. This CDR3 region has 16 residues. Trimming stripped 3 bases from V and 3 bases from J, with 17 bases between. CDR3 amino acids: CASSWGGTSLTDTQYF. CDR3 sequence (DNA): TGCGCCAGCAGCTGGGGCGGGACTTCTTTAACAGATACGCAGTATTTT.

In the case of this clone: A read error may produce the germline difference seen at one junction end. The V gene is TRBV7-7, the J gene TRBJ2-5, with D tentatively TRBD1 (7 bases). Germline V gene data show CDR1 as SSHAT and CDR2 as FNYEAQ (reference sequence). This CDR3 is built from 15 residues. CDR3 loop: CASSPTGRYQETQYF. CDR3 sequence (DNA): TGTGCTAGCAGCCCGACAGGGAGGTACCAAGAGACCCAGTACTTC.

This clone was seen more than once but under ten times. This chain uses TRBV5-1 with TRBJ1-1; TRBD1 matches at 8 bases. V shed 4 bases, J shed 1 base, and the junction held 6 bases outside the gene matches. This CDR3 is built from 15 residues. Germline values: CDR1 SGHRS, CDR2 YFSETQ. As DNA, the CDR3 is TGCGCCAGCAGCATCAGGGGGCGCGGGAACACTGAAGCTTTCTTT. This gives the protein CASSIRGRGNTEAFF.

This chain joins TRBV2 and TRBJ2-1, with 8 bases lining up with TRBD1. V lost 5 bases to trimming and J lost 0 bases; unmatched junction nucleotides: 6. CDR1 is SNHLY and CDR2 is FYNNEI in the germline V gene. This CDR3 region has 16 residues. This CDR3 reads CASSPSGGASYNEQFF. Here the CDR3 DNA reads TGTGCCAGCAGTCCTTCAGGGGGCGCCTCCTACAATGAGCAGTTCTTC.

The chain links TRBV19 to TRBJ2-2; 7 bases align to TRBD2. The J segment lost 4 bases and the V segment lost 0 bases, leaving 14 bases of the junction unmatched. Germline CDR1 LNHDA, CDR2 SQIVND (reference sequence). This CDR3 has 19 amino acids. This CDR3 is CASSIDGFWGGRSTGELFF. The DNA of the CDR3 is TGTGCCAGTAGTATAGATGGGTTCTGGGGCGGGAGAAGCACCGGGGAGCTGTTTTTT.

The chain links TRBV30 to TRBJ1-4; TRBD1 aligns across 7 bases. The CDR3 extends over 13 amino acids. The ends lost 6 bases at V and 9 bases at J; junction bases unmatched: 10. Per the germline V gene, CDR1 is GTSNPN and CDR2 is SVGIG (reference sequence). CDR3 amino acids: CACRQGGGKKLFF. CDR3 nucleotide sequence: TGTGCCTGCCGACAGGGCGGGGGGAAAAAACTGTTTTTT.

This sequence joins TRBV13 and TRBJ2-2; D is possibly TRBD1 (6 bases). There are 15 residues in the CDR3. Germline V lookup: CDR1 PRHDT, CDR2 FYEKMQ (reference sequence). Trimming left V 2 bases short and J 3 bases short, with 10 bases between. The CDR3 DNA sequence: TGTGCCAGCAGCTTAAGAGCAGGGGACACCGGGGAGCTGTTTTTT. This codes for CASSLRAGDTGELFF.

The chain carries TRBV19 and TRBJ1-1; maybe TRBD1 (6 bases). The CDR3 is made up of 14 amino acids. The ends were cut back, 2 bases at V and 2 bases at J, with 9 bases in the middle. Germline loops: CDR1 LNHDA, CDR2 SQIVND (reference sequence). The CDR3 DNA follows: TGTGCCAGTAGTATAACAGGGATCAACACTGAAGCTTTCTTT. It translates to CASSITGINTEAFF.

The chain couples TRBV19 to TRBJ1-5; 9 bases are shared with TRBD1. Germline V lookup: CDR1 LNHDA, CDR2 SQIVND (reference sequence). J gave up 6 bases and V 5 bases, and 5 bases lay outside the gene matches. CDR3 size: 14 residues. The CDR3: CASSFGQGIQPQHF. In nucleotides, the CDR3 is TGTGCCAGTAGTTTCGGACAGGGGATTCAGCCCCAGCATTTT.

This chain uses TRBV5-1 with TRBJ2-6, with 7 bases lining up with TRBD2. The CDR3 has 19 residues. Germline V gene sequence: CDR1 SGHRS, CDR2 YFSETQ. The J segment lost 1 base and the V segment lost 1 base, leaving 11 bases of the junction unmatched. CDR3 DNA: TGCGCCAGCAGCTTGCTTACTACTAGCGTAGAATCTGGGGCCAACGTCCTGACTTTC. Amino acid sequence: CASSLLTTSVESGANVLTF. Together with reference TRBV5-1 and TRBJ2-6, the CDR3 gives the full variable domain: KAGVTQTPRYLIKTRGQQVTLSCSPISGHRSVSWYQQTPGQGLQFLFEYFSETQRNKGNFPGRFSGRQFSNSRSEMNVSTLELGDSALYLCASSLLTTSVESGANVLTFGAGSRLTVL.

A few counts support this clone. The chain's CDR3 is CASSPAGTSGSKQYF. CDR3 nucleotides: TGTGCCAGCAGCCCCGCCGGGACTAGCGGGAGTAAGCAGTACTTC. The chain links TRBV11-2 to TRBJ2-7; 14 positions match TRBD2. Germline V gene sequence: CDR1 SGHAT, CDR2 FQNNGV. The CDR3 contains 15 residues. V was pared by 5 bases and J by 8 bases, with 8 bases of the junction left unmatched.

This chain connects TRBV15 to TRBJ1-5, with D hard to call. The CDR3 has 13 residues. Germline V CDR1 and CDR2: LNHNV, YYDKDF (reference sequence). V dropped 5 bases and J dropped 4 bases, with 9 bases sitting between them. CDR3 sequence: CATSLRSNQPQHF. The CDR3 bases are TGTGCCACCAGCCTACGCTCTAATCAGCCCCAGCATTTT.

The chain has TRBV7-2 and TRBJ1-5; tentative D call: TRBD1 (5 bases). Germline CDR1 reads SGHTA; CDR2 reads FQGNSA. The V end lost 1 base, the J end lost 1 base, and 8 bases lay between the germline ends. The CDR3 runs to 15 residues. CDR3 DNA sequence: TGTGCCAGCAGCTTAGGGGGGGGAAGCAATCAGCCCCAGCATTTT. This sequence encodes CASSLGGGSNQPQHF.

This clone came up a few times. The genes are TRBV5-4 and TRBJ1-4; D is possibly TRBD1 (6 bases). CDR3 length: 14 amino acids. The V gene's germline CDR1 is SGHNT and CDR2 YYREEE (reference sequence). Trimming took 0 bases from V and 5 from J, leaving 8 bases between them. The CDR3 bases are TGTGCCAGCAGCTTGGGGCAGGGGAATGAAAAACTGTTTTTT. Amino acid sequence: CASSLGQGNEKLFF.

The V and J genes are TRBV9 and TRBJ2-1; 8 bases map to TRBD2. V lost 1 base, J lost 6 bases, and 6 bases stayed unmatched. The germline CDR1 and CDR2 sequences are SGDLS and YYNGEE. The CDR3 is made up of 15 amino acids. The CDR3 bases are TGTGCCAGCAGCGTATATAGCGGGAACAGCAATGAGCAGTTCTTC. It specifies CASSVYSGNSNEQFF.

The V and J genes are TRBV29-1 and TRBJ2-1, with TRBD2 matching over 7 bases. This CDR3 contains 15 residues. Germline V CDR1 and CDR2: SQVTM, ANQGSEA. After removal of 3 bases from V and 0 bases from J, the junction contained 5 bases not matched to a gene. Here the CDR3 DNA reads TGCAGCGTTGATGGGGGGGGTAGCTCCTACAATGAGCAGTTCTTC. The encoded protein is CSVDGGGSSYNEQFF.

The chain joins TRBV27 to TRBJ1-6; a possible D gene is TRBD1 (6 bases). Germline V gene sequence: CDR1 MNHEY, CDR2 SMNVEV (reference sequence). This CDR3 is 13 amino acids long. V lost 7 bases and J 9 bases, leaving 13 bases between the germline ends. The CDR3 loop is CASKLQGPSPLHF. The DNA for the CDR3 is TGTGCCAGCAAACTACAGGGCCCTTCACCCCTCCACTTT.

This clone has just one count. V usage is TRBV5-1 and J usage is TRBJ2-3; D is possibly TRBD1 (6 bases). V gave up 4 bases and J gave up 2 bases, with 8 bases separating them. There are 13 residues in the CDR3. CDR1 and CDR2 from the germline V gene are SGHRS and YFSETQ. DNA for the CDR3: TGCGCCAGCAGCAGGGGGACCACAGATACGCAGTATTTT. It yields the protein CASSRGTTDTQYF.

The chain is built from TRBV7-3 and TRBJ2-7, with a possible D match to TRBD1 (6 bases). This CDR3 has 16 amino acids. Trimming shortened V by 0 bases and J by 0 bases, and 12 bases separated the two germline ends. The germline gives CDR1 SGHTA, CDR2 FQGTGA. CDR3 sequence: CASSLTSRGNSYEQYF. CDR3 nucleotide sequence: TGTGCCAGCAGCTTAACGTCCAGGGGAAACTCCTACGAGCAGTACTTC.

The gene calls are TRBV6-1 and TRBJ2-1, with TRBD2 matching over 13 bases. V shed 1 base and J 6 bases; nucleotides not matched to a gene: 9. Germline assignment: CDR1 MNHNS and CDR2 SASEGT. CDR3 length: 18 residues. The CDR3 region is CASSEEGLAGTLPNEQFF. The CDR3 nucleotides read TGTGCCAGCAGTGAAGAGGGACTAGCGGGAACATTACCCAATGAGCAGTTCTTC.

V is TRBV28 and J is TRBJ1-2; 8 bases are a match to TRBD1. The CDR3 is made up of 16 amino acids. From germline, CDR1 is MDHEN and CDR2 SYDVKM. J lost 3 bases, V lost 4 bases, and 10 bases had no gene match. The CDR3 loop is CASSSQIGQGDYGYTF. The CDR3, as DNA: TGTGCCAGCAGTTCCCAGATTGGACAGGGCGACTATGGCTACACCTTC.

This chain joins TRBV7-2 and TRBJ2-7; TRBD2 agrees at 8 bases. V was pared by 2 bases and J by 3 bases, with 3 bases of the junction left unmatched. Per the germline V gene, CDR1 is SGHTA and CDR2 is FQGNSA. The CDR3 spans 14 residues. The CDR3 DNA is TGTGCCAGCAGCTTATATCTAGCGGGCTACGAGCAGTACTTC. Translation: CASSLYLAGYEQYF.

About this clone itself: This same CDR3 is encoded by further DNA sequences in the sample. The chain recombines TRBV7-9 with TRBJ1-1; no firm D call. Trimming pared 5 bases from V and 0 bases from J, leaving 10 bases between. There are 14 residues in the CDR3. Germline V gene sequence: CDR1 SEHNR, CDR2 FQNEAQ (reference sequence). Written as DNA, the CDR3 is TGTGCCAGCAGCCCTACTGCCCTGAACACTGAAGCTTTCTTT. It yields the protein CASSPTALNTEAFF.

The genes are TRBV28 and TRBJ1-5; no reliable D call. The germline V gene has CDR1 MDHEN and CDR2 SYDVKM. The germline V and J ends were trimmed by 3 bases and 2 bases, with 8 bases remaining between them. This CDR3 contains 14 residues. The CDR3 coding sequence is TGTGCCAGCAGTTTCGGGCGGGGCAATCAGCCCCAGCATTTT. As protein: CASSFGRGNQPQHF.

This chain uses TRBV3-1 (or the pseudogene TRBV3-2) with TRBJ2-1; TRBD2 agrees at 8 bases. Germline assignment: CDR1 LGHDT and CDR2 YNNKEL (reference sequence). V was clipped by 5 bases and J by 7 bases; unmatched bases: 7. The CDR3 spans 14 residues. The CDR3 region has the DNA TGTGCCAGCAGCTTCCAGCGGGAGCTTAATGAGCAGTTCTTC. Translation: CASSFQRELNEQFF.

The chain couples TRBV19 to TRBJ1-1; D gene unclear. V was cut by 5 bases and J by 3 bases, with 10 bases left in between. Germline CDR1 LNHDA, CDR2 SQIVND (reference sequence). The CDR3 totals 13 residues. CDR3 sequence: CASSGRDYTEAFF. Here the CDR3 DNA reads TGTGCCAGTAGTGGTCGGGATTACACTGAAGCTTTCTTT.

The rearrangement joins TRBV2 to TRBJ2-2; no firm D call. Per the germline V gene, CDR1 is SNHLY and CDR2 is FYNNEI. With 2 bases removed from V and 6 bases from J, the gap between germline ends came to 7 bases. This CDR3 comprises 13 residues. The CDR3 sequence: CASSEIGAGELFF. The CDR3 DNA reads TGTGCCAGCAGTGAAATCGGAGCCGGGGAGCTGTTTTTT. Variable domain in full (rest from reference TRBV2 and TRBJ2-2): EPEVTQTPSHQVTQMGQEVILRCVPISNHLYFYWYRQILGQKVEFLVSFYNNEISEKSEIFDDQFSVERPDGSNFTLKIRSTKLEDSAMYFCASSEIGAGELFFGEGSRLTVL.